This paragraph reports one TCR beta chain. These data come from a study of control samples from healthy donors and cancer patients. In germline, CDR1 is ENHRY, CDR2 SYGVKD. This CDR3 comprises 12 residues. V lost 2 bases and J lost 4, with 5 bases in between. Method: immunoSEQ multiplex PCR; TCRdb's copy keeps in-frame clones and lacks some. The table includes around 82,000 clones, 80% to 90% detected once. The sequenced sample was blood. The receptor was derived from a man in his forties or fifties in good health. The rearrangement joins TRBV10-3 to TRBJ1-2; no reliable D call. The CDR3 here is CAISETVYGYTF. In DNA form, the CDR3 reads TGTGCCATCAGTGAGACGGTCTATGGCTACACCTTC.